This paragraph reports one TCR beta chain. Profiling relied on immunoSEQ multiplex PCR, and the TCRdb table lists in-frame clones only, not all of them. Altogether under 200,000 clones are present, about 86% being singletons, with the ten largest covering roughly 0.99%. Per germline, CDR1 SGHDT and CDR2 YYEEEE. The CDR3 is 16 residues long. Trimming took 3 bases from V and 6 from J; bases not matched to a gene: 7. This entry is derived from a study of blood T cell repertoires in COVID-19. This receptor was obtained from a man aged 18 to 30 with acute or convalescent COVID-19. This chain connects TRBV5-6 to TRBJ2-2, with TRBD1 identical over 11 bases. The specimen was peripheral blood. CDR3 loop: CASSYGVDRGPGELFF. As DNA, the CDR3 is TGTGCCAGCAGCTACGGGGTGGACAGGGGGCCCGGGGAGCTGTTTTTT.